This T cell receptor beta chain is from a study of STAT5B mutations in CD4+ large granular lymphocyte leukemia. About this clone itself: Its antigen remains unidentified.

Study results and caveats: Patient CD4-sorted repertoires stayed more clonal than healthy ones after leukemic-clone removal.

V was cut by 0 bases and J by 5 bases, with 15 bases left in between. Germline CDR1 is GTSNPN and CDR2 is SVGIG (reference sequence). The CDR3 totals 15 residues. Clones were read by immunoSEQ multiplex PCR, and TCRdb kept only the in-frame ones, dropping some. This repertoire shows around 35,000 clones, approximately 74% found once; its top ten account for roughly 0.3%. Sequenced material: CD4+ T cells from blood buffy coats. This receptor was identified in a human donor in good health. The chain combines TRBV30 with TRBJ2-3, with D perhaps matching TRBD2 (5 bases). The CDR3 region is CAWSVDSRSGDTQYF. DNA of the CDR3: TGTGCCTGGAGTGTAGATTCGAGGAGCGGAGATACGCAGTATTTT.